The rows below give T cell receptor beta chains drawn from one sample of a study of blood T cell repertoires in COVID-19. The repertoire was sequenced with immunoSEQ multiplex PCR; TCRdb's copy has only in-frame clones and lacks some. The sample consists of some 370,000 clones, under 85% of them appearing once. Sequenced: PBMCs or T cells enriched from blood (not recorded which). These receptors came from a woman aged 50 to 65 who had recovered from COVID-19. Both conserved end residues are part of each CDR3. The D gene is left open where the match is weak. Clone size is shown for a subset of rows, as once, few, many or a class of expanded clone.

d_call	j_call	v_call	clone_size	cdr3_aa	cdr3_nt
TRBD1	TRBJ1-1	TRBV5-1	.	CASTGGIEAFF	TGCGCCAGCACAGGGGGCATTGAAGCTTTCTTT
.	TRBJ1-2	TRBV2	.	CASNPDMNYGYTF	TGTGCCAGCAATCCGGACATGAACTATGGCTACACCTTC
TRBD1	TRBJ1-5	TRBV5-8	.	CASSFRDRNQPQHF	TGTGCCAGCAGCTTCCGGGACAGAAATCAGCCCCAGCATTTT
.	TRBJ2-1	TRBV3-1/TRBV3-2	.	CASSQVLGAVRYNEQFF	TGTGCCAGCAGCCAAGTCCTGGGAGCGGTAAGATACAATGAGCAGTTCTTC
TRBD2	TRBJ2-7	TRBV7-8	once	CASSSTSGRAFYEQYF	TGTGCCAGCAGCTCCACTAGCGGGAGGGCCTTTTACGAGCAGTACTTC
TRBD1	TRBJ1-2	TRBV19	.	CASSLQGDRYTF	TGTGCCAGTAGTTTACAGGGGGATCGCTACACCTTC
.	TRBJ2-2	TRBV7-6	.	CASSLVSGFTGELFF	TGTGCCAGCAGCTTAGTTTCGGGGTTCACCGGGGAGCTGTTTTTT
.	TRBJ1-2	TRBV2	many	CASSDARTYGYTF	TGTGCCAGCAGTGATGCTAGGACTTATGGCTACACCTTC
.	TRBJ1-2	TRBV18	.	CASSQDSSYGYTF	TGTGCCAGCTCGCAGGACTCTTCCTATGGCTACACCTTC
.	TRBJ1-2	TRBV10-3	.	CAISEGAGLGGYTF	TGTGCCATCAGTGAGGGCGCGGGACTGGGGGGCTACACCTTC
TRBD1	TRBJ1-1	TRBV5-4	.	CASSLGGTGTFTEAFF	TGTGCCAGCAGCTTGGGGGGGACAGGCACGTTCACTGAAGCTTTCTTT
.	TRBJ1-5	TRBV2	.	CASSAEGDQPQHF	TGTGCCAGCTCCGCCGAGGGGGATCAGCCCCAGCATTTT
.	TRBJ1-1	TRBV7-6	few	CASRFTRNTEAFF	TGTGCCAGCAGGTTTACGAGGAACACTGAAGCTTTCTTT
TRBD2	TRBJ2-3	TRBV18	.	CASSMIVTSGNTDTQYF	TGTGCCAGCTCCATGATAGTTACTAGCGGAAACACAGATACGCAGTATTTT
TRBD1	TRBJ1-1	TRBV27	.	CASRGTGLNLRAFF	TGTGCCAGCAGGGGGACAGGGTTAAATCTTAGAGCTTTCTTT
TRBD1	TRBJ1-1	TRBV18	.	CASSPSWAGGENTEAFF	TGTGCCAGCTCACCATCCTGGGCAGGGGGCGAGAACACTGAAGCTTTCTTT
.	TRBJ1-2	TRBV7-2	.	CASSLAQEGYGYTF	TGTGCCAGCAGCTTAGCGCAGGAGGGCTATGGCTACACCTTC
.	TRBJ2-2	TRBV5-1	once	CASSIGRAAGELFF	TGCGCCAGCAGCATCGGGCGGGCAGCCGGGGAGCTGTTTTTT
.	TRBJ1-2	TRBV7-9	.	CASSPDNDYGYTF	TGTGCCAGCAGCCCGGACAATGACTATGGCTACACCTTC
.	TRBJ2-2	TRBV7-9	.	CASSLARGTGELFF	TGTGCCAGCAGCTTGGCCAGGGGTACCGGGGAGCTGTTTTTT
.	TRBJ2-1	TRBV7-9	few	CASSPGQPNNEQFF	TGTGCCAGCAGCCCAGGACAGCCAAACAATGAGCAGTTCTTC
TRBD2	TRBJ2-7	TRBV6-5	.	CASGRWREASNEQYF	TGTGCCAGCGGTCGTTGGCGGGAGGCAAGCAACGAGCAGTACTTC
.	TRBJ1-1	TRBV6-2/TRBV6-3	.	CASSSSGRSRNTEAFF	TGTGCCAGCAGTTCTTCCGGGAGATCTCGGAACACTGAAGCTTTCTTT
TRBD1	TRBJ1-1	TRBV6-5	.	CASSYGQGSTEAFF	TGTGCCAGCAGTTACGGACAGGGAAGCACTGAAGCTTTCTTT
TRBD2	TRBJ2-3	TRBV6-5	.	CASSPGLAGRDTQYF	TGTGCCAGCAGTCCCGGACTAGCGGGAAGGGATACGCAGTATTTT
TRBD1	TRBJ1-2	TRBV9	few	CASSTQNVGQGAVSFYGYTF	TGTGCCAGCAGCACCCAAAACGTCGGACAGGGGGCTGTAAGCTTCTATGGCTACACCTTC
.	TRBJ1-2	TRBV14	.	CASSQVIRDGYTF	TGTGCCAGCAGCCAAGTCATCAGGGATGGCTACACCTTC
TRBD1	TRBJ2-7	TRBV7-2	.	CASSLDRGRYEQYF	TGTGCCAGCAGCTTAGACAGGGGGCGATACGAGCAGTACTTC
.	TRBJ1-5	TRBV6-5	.	CASIPGGGNQPQHF	TGTGCCAGCATACCTGGGGGCGGCAATCAGCCCCAGCATTTT
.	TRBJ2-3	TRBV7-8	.	CASSLRGYSTDTQYF	TGTGCCAGCAGCCTACGAGGCTATAGCACAGATACGCAGTATTTT
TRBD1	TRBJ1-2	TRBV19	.	CASTSGTGGGYTF	TGTGCCAGTACCTCCGGGACAGGGGGAGGCTACACCTTC
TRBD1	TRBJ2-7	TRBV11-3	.	CASSLGQGAYEQYF	TGTGCCAGCAGCCTGGGACAGGGGGCCTACGAGCAGTACTTC
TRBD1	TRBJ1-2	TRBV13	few	CASSSGTVNYGYTF	TGTGCCAGCAGCTCGGGGACAGTCAACTATGGCTACACCTTC
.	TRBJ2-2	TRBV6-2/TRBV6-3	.	CASSLHARQVHTGELFF	TGTGCCAGCAGCCTACACGCACGACAGGTACACACCGGGGAGCTGTTTTTT
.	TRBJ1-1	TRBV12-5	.	CASGTGQNTEAFF	TGTGCTAGTGGAACGGGACAGAACACTGAAGCTTTCTTT
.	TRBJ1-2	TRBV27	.	CASAGGGAAYGYTF	TGTGCCAGCGCAGGCGGCGGGGCTGCCTATGGCTACACCTTC
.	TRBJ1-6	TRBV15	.	CATSKENNSPLHF	TGTGCCACCAGCAAGGAGAATAATTCACCCCTCCACTTT
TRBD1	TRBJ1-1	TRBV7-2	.	CASSYHRGAEAFF	TGTGCCAGCAGCTACCACAGGGGAGCCGAAGCTTTCTTT